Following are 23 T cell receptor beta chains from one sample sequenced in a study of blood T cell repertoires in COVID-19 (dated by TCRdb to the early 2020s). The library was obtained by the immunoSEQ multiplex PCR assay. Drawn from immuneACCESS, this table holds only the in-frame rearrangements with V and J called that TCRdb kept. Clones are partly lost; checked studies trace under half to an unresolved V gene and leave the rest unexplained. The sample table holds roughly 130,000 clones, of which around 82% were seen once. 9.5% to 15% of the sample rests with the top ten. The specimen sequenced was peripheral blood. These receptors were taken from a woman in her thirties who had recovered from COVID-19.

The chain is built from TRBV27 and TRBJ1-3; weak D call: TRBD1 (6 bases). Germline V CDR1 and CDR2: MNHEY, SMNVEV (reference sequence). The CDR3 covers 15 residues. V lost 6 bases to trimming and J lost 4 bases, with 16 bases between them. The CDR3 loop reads CASRETTGNGNTIYF. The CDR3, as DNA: TGTGCCAGCAGGGAGACCACAGGGAACGGAAACACCATATATTTT.

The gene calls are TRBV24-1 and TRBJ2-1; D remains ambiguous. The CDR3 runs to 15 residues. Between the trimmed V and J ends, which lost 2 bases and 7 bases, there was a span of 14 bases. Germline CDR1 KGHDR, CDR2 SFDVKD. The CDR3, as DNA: TGTGCCACCAGTGATTCCCCCCCAGCCGGGAATGAGCAGTTCTTC. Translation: CATSDSPPAGNEQFF.

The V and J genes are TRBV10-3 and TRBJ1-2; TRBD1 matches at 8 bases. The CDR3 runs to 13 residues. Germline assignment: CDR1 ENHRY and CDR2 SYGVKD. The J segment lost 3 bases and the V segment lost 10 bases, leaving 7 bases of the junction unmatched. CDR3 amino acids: CATLPGGDYGYTF. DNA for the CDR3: TGTGCCACCCTGCCAGGGGGCGACTATGGCTACACCTTC.

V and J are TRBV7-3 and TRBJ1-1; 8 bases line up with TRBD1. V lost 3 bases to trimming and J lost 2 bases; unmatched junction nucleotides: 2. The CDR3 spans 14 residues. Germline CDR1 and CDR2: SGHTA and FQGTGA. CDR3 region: CASSFSGGNTEAFF. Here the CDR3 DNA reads TGTGCCAGCAGCTTCTCAGGGGGCAACACTGAAGCTTTCTTT.

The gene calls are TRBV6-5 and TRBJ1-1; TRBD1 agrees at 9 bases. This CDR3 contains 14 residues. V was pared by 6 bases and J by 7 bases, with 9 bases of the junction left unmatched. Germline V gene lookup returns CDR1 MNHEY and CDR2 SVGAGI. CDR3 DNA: TGTGCCAGCAGCTATGAAGGGACAGGGCTTGAAGCTTTCTTT. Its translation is CASSYEGTGLEAFF.

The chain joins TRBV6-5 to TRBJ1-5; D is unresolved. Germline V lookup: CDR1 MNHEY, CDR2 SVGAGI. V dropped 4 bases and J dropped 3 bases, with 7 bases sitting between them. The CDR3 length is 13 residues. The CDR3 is CASSSTFNQPQHF. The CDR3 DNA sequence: TGTGCCAGCAGTTCAACATTCAATCAGCCCCAGCATTTT.

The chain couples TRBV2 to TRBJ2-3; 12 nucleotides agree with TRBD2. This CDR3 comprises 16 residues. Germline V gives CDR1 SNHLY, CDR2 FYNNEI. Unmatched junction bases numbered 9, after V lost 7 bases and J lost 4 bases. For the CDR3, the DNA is TGTGCCAGCACCCGTGGGTCTAGCGGGAGGGCAGATACGCAGTATTTT. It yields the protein CASTRGSSGRADTQYF.

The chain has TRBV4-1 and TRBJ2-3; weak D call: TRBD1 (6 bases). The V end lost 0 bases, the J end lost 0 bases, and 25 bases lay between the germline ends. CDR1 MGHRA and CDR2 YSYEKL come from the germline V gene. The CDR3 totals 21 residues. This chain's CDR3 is CASSQEPHREVLQTSTDTQYF. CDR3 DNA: TGCGCCAGCAGCCAAGAACCTCACAGGGAAGTCCTTCAAACTAGCACAGATACGCAGTATTTT.

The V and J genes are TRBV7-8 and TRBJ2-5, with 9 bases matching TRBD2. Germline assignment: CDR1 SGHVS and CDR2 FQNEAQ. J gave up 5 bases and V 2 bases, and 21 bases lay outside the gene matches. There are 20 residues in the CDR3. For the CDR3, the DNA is TGTGCCAGCAGCTTACCATTCCCCGGGACTAGCTTTGAACCGTGGGAGACCCAGTACTTC. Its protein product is CASSLPFPGTSFEPWETQYF.

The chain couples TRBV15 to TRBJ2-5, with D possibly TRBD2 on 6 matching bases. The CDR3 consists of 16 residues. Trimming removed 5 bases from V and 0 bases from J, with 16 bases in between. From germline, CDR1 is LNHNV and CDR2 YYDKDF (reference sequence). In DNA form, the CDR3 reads TGTGCCACCAGCGGGGGGACTGAACCGTACCAAGAGACCCAGTACTTC. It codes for CATSGGTEPYQETQYF.

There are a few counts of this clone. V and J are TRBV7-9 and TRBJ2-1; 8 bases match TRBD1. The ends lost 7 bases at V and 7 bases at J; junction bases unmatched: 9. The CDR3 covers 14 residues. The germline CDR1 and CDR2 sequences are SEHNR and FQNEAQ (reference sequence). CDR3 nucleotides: TGTGCCAGCAACCTCCAGGGGGCGAAGAATGAGCAGTTCTTC. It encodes CASNLQGAKNEQFF.

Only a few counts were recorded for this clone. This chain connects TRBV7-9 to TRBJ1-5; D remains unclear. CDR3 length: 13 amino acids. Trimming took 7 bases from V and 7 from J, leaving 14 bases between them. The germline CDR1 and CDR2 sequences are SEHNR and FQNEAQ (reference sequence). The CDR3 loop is CASNPLSGQPQHF. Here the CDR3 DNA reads TGTGCCAGCAACCCGTTGTCGGGACAGCCCCAGCATTTT.

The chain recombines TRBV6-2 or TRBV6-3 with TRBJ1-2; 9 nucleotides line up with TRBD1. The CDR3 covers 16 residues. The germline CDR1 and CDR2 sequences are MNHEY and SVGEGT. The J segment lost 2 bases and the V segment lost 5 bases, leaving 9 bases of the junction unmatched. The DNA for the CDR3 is TGTGCCAGCAGTGACTATACCGGGACAGGGAACTATGGCTACACCTTC. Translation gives CASSDYTGTGNYGYTF.

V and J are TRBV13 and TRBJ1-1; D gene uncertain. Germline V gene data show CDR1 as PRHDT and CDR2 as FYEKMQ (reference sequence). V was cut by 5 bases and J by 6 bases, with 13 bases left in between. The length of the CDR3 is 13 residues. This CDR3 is CASSTGDFAEAFF. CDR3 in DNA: TGTGCCAGCAGCACCGGGGATTTCGCTGAAGCTTTCTTT.

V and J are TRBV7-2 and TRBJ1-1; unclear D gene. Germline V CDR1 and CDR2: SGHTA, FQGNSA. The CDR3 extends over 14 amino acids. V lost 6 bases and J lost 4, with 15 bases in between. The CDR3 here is CASRVTPPSTEAFF. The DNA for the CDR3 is TGTGCCAGCAGGGTGACACCCCCGAGCACTGAAGCTTTCTTT.

The CDR3 protein is CATSRGGSQATDTQYF. CDR3 sequence (DNA): TGTGCCACCAGCAGAGGGGGCTCCCAGGCCACAGATACGCAGTATTTT. This sequence joins TRBV15 and TRBJ2-3, with a tentative D call TRBD1 (5 bases). CDR1 LNHNV and CDR2 YYDKDF come from the germline V gene (reference sequence). The V end lost 1 base, the J end lost 2 bases, and 13 bases lay between the germline ends. This CDR3 contains 16 residues.

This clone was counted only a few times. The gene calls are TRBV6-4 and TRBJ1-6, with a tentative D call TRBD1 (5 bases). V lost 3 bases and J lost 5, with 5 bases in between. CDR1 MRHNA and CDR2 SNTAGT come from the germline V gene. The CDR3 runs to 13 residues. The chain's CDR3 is CASSEGDNSPLHF. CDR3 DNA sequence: TGTGCCAGCAGTGAAGGGGATAATTCACCCCTCCACTTT.

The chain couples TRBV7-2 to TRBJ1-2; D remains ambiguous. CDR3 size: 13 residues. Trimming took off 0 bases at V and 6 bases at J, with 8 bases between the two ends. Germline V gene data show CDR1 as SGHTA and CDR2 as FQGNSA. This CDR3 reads CASSLAIAHGYTF. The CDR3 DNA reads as TGTGCCAGCAGCTTAGCGATAGCCCATGGCTACACCTTC. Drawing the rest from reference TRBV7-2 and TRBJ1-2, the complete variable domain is GAGVSQSPSNKVTEKGKDVELRCDPISGHTALYWYRQSLGQGLEFLIYFQGNSAPDKSGLPSDRFSAERTGGSVSTLTIQRTQQEDSAVYLCASSLAIAHGYTFGSGTRLTVV.

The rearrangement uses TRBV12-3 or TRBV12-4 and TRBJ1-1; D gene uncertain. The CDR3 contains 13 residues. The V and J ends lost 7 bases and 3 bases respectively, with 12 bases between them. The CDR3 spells CASTGRWYTEAFF. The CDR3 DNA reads TGTGCCAGCACCGGCAGGTGGTACACTGAAGCTTTCTTT.

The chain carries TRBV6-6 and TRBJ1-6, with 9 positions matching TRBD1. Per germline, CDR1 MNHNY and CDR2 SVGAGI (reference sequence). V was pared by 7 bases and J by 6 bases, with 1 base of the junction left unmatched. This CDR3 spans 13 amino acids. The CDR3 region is CASKGQGNSPLHF. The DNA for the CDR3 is TGTGCCAGCAAGGGACAGGGTAATTCACCCCTCCACTTT.

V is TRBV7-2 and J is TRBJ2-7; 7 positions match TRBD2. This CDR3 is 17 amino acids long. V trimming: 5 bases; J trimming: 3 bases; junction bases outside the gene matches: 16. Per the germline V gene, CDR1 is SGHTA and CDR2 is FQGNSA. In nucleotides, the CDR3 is TGTGCCAGCAGCCAGACCAGAGGGAGCGGGGCGAGCTACGAGCAGTACTTC. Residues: CASSQTRGSGASYEQYF.

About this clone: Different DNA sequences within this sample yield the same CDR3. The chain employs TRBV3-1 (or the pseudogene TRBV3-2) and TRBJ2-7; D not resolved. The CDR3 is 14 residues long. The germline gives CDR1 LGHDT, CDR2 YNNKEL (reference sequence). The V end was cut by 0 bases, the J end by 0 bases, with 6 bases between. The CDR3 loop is CASSQDTSSYEQYF. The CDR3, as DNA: TGTGCCAGCAGCCAAGATACCAGCTCCTACGAGCAGTACTTC.

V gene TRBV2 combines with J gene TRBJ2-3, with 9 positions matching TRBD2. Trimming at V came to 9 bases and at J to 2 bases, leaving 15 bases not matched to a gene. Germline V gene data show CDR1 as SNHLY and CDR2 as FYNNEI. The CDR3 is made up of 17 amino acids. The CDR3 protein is CARTLGGGGGYTDTQYF. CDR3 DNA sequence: TGTGCCAGAACCCTAGGCGGCGGGGGGGGATACACAGATACGCAGTATTTT.